This T cell receptor (beta chain) is from a study of shared clonotypes between healthy human individuals. Study overall: Each donor's CD8 memory used one plate, CD8 naive two, each CD4 subset three.

The CDR3 consists of 15 residues. Germline lookup yields CDR1 MDHEN and CDR2 SYDVKM. Trimming pared 5 bases from V and 3 bases from J, leaving 15 bases between. This table comes from immunoSEQ multiplex PCR, and its TCRdb copy is limited to in-frame clones, with some not included. The data hold around 980,000 clones, with 70% to 80% observed a single time. This sequence was found in a man in his late teens or twenties in good health. Some clones in this sample may be carry-over from other donors' samples. The genes are TRBV28 and TRBJ2-3, with D possibly TRBD2 on 6 matching bases. The source material was memory CD4+ T cells from PBMCs. Subset of the sample: CD45RA-negative fraction. As DNA, the CDR3 is TGTGCCAGCAGTGCAGGGTGGGGGGAGACAGATACGCAGTATTTT. Residues: CASSAGWGETDTQYF.